These T cell receptor beta chains were read from a single sample in a study of pediatric ulcerative colitis. Some clones are missing from TCRdb's copy, which holds only in-frame ones; the method was immunoSEQ multiplex PCR. The data show 15,000 or so clones, with about 87% seen just once and 0.8% to 1% held by the top ten. Sequencing was carried out using blood. The receptors come from a boy younger than 18 with moderate ulcerative colitis. The CDR3 runs from the conserved cysteine through the conserved F or W. A D gene is named only where the DNA matches it firmly. Clone sizes are given selectively: once, few, many, or a class where the clone is expanded.

D: -
V: TRBV28
size: -
J: TRBJ2-2
length: 17
DNA: TGTGCCAGCAGTTTGGGGGGGGCAGTACCGAACACCGGGGAGCTGTTTTTT
CDR3: CASSLGGAVPNTGELFF

D: -
V: TRBV28
size: -
J: TRBJ2-7
length: 12
DNA: TGTGCCAGCAGTCTTCCTACCTACGAGCAGTACTTC
CDR3: CASSLPTYEQYF

D: -
V: TRBV6-1
size: -
J: TRBJ1-6
length: 14
DNA: TGTGCCAGCAGTGAAGTTCTCTATAATTCACCCCTCCACTTT
CDR3: CASSEVLYNSPLHF

D: TRBD1
V: TRBV4-3
size: -
J: TRBJ2-1
length: 17
DNA: TGCGCCAGCAGCCCTAGGACCGGGACAGACCATAACAATGAGCAGTTCTTC
CDR3: CASSPRTGTDHNNEQFF

D: -
V: TRBV19
size: -
J: TRBJ1-2
length: 12
DNA: TGTGCCAGTATCGAGGGAACTGGTGGCTACACCTTC
CDR3: CASIEGTGGYTF

D: TRBD2
V: TRBV7-9
size: -
J: TRBJ2-1
length: 16
DNA: TGTGCCAGCAGCCCAGGACTAGCGGGAACCTACAATGAGCAGTTCTTC
CDR3: CASSPGLAGTYNEQFF

D: -
V: TRBV27
size: -
J: TRBJ2-7
length: 14
DNA: TGTGCCAGCAGTCACGATCCCATTGCCTACGAGCAGTACTTC
CDR3: CASSHDPIAYEQYF

D: TRBD1
V: TRBV6-1
size: -
J: TRBJ1-1
length: 17
DNA: TGTGCCAGCAGTCAAGCCGGGACAGGGTGGATAAACACTGAAGCTTTCTTT
CDR3: CASSQAGTGWINTEAFF

D: -
V: TRBV2
size: few
J: TRBJ1-1
length: 13
DNA: TGTGCCAGCATTGTGAGTCGTGGCACTGAAGCTTTCTTT
CDR3: CASIVSRGTEAFF

D: -
V: TRBV28
size: -
J: TRBJ2-7
length: 14
DNA: TGTGCCAGCAGTTTCAGCGGGCCCGTTTACGAGCAGTACTTC
CDR3: CASSFSGPVYEQYF

D: -
V: TRBV13
size: -
J: TRBJ1-2
length: 14
DNA: TGTGCCAGCAGCTTAGTCGGTGGGGTTTATGGCTACACCTTC
CDR3: CASSLVGGVYGYTF

D: TRBD1
V: TRBV27
size: -
J: TRBJ2-7
length: 16
DNA: TGTGCCAGCAGATATACAGGGGATCCCGGCTCCTACGAGCAGTACTTC
CDR3: CASRYTGDPGSYEQYF

D: -
V: TRBV2
size: -
J: TRBJ2-5
length: 11
DNA: TGTGCCAGCAATCTCTTGGAGACCCAGTACTTC
CDR3: CASNLLETQYF

D: -
V: TRBV7-7
size: once
J: TRBJ1-1
length: 14
DNA: TGTGCCAGCAGCCCCGCCGGCATTAACACTGAAGCTTTCTTT
CDR3: CASSPAGINTEAFF

D: -
V: TRBV6-6
size: few
J: TRBJ2-2
length: 11
DNA: TGTGCCATCTACGTGGGGGGGGAGCTGTTTTTT
CDR3: CAIYVGGELFF

D: TRBD2
V: TRBV18
size: -
J: TRBJ2-5
length: 17
DNA: TGTGCCAGCTCACCACCGGGACTAGCGGGGTATCAAGAGACCCAGTACTTC
CDR3: CASSPPGLAGYQETQYF

D: -
V: TRBV18
size: -
J: TRBJ2-2
length: 14
DNA: TGTGCCAGCTCAACGACAGAGAACACCGGGGAGCTGTTTTTT
CDR3: CASSTTENTGELFF

D: -
V: TRBV4-1
size: -
J: TRBJ2-4
length: 18
DNA: TGCGCCAGCAGCCCAAATGGAGTAGGGCCCCTAGCCAAAAACATTCAGTACTTC
CDR3: CASSPNGVGPLAKNIQYF

D: TRBD1
V: TRBV28
size: -
J: TRBJ2-7
length: 14
DNA: TGTGCCAGCAGTTTCCCCGGGACAGCCTACGAGCAGTACTTC
CDR3: CASSFPGTAYEQYF

D: -
V: TRBV7-9
size: -
J: TRBJ2-2
length: 15
DNA: TGTGCCAGCAGCGGGGCTACCGCGAACACCGGGGAGCTGTTTTTT
CDR3: CASSGATANTGELFF

D: -
V: TRBV28
size: -
J: TRBJ2-7
length: 16
DNA: TGTGCCACCTCAGTTCGGTACCGAGCGGAGGGGTACGAGCAGTACTTC
CDR3: CATSVRYRAEGYEQYF

D: -
V: TRBV7-9
size: -
J: TRBJ2-5
length: 13
DNA: TGTGCCAGCAGCTTCGAATCTGACGTGACCCAGTACTTC
CDR3: CASSFESDVTQYF

D: -
V: TRBV4-2
size: -
J: TRBJ2-5
length: 15
DNA: TGTGCCAGCAGCGTGGGGACACCCGAGGAAGAGACCCAGTACTTC
CDR3: CASSVGTPEEETQYF

D: -
V: TRBV9
size: few
J: TRBJ1-1
length: 15
DNA: TGTGCCAGCAGCGTAGAAGGGAACTTGAACACTGAAGCTTTCTTT
CDR3: CASSVEGNLNTEAFF

D: TRBD2
V: TRBV10-3
size: -
J: TRBJ2-5
length: 13
DNA: TGTGCCATTGCTAGCGGGAGGTCAGAGACCCAGTACTTC
CDR3: CAIASGRSETQYF

D: -
V: TRBV19
size: -
J: TRBJ2-1
length: 15
DNA: TGTGCCAGTATCGATGGGAGGGGGCTGTACAATGAGCAGTTCTTC
CDR3: CASIDGRGLYNEQFF

D: -
V: TRBV11-2
size: -
J: TRBJ2-7
length: 10
DNA: TGTGCCAGCAGCTCCGTTGAGCAGTACTTC
CDR3: CASSSVEQYF

D: TRBD1
V: TRBV7-9
size: -
J: TRBJ2-3
length: 16
DNA: TGTGCCAGCAGCTTCTACCCAGGGGGCGGGACAGATACGCAGTATTTT
CDR3: CASSFYPGGGTDTQYF

D: -
V: TRBV4-2
size: -
J: TRBJ2-5
length: 14
DNA: TGTGCCAGCAGCCAAGAGCGAGCGGAAGAGACCCAGTACTTC
CDR3: CASSQERAEETQYF

D: -
V: TRBV5-1
size: -
J: TRBJ2-3
length: 14
DNA: TGCGCCAGCAGCTTTACGTACTGGTCAGATACGCAGTATTTT
CDR3: CASSFTYWSDTQYF

D: TRBD2
V: TRBV5-4
size: once
J: TRBJ2-1
length: 16
DNA: TGTGCCAGCAGCCGACGGGGACTAGCGGGAGAGTATGAGCAGTTCTTC
CDR3: CASSRRGLAGEYEQFF